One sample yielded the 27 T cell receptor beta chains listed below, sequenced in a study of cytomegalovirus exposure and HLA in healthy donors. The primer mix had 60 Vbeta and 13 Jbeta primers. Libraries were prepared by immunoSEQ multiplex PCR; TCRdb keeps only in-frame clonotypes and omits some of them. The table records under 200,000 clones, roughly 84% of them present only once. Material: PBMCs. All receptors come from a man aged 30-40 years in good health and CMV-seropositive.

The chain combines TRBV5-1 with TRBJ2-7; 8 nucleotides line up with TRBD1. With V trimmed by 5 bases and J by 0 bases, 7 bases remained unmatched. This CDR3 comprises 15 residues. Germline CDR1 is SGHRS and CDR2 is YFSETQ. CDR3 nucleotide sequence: TGCGCCAGCAGAACCGGGACAGGAGACTCCTACGAGCAGTACGTC. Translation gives CASRTGTGDSYEQYV.

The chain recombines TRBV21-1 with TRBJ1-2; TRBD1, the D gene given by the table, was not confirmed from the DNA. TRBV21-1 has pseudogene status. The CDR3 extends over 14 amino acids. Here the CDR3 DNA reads TGTGCCAGCACCAGTACAGGGGGAAATTACGGCTACACCTTC. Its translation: CASTSTGGNYGYTF.

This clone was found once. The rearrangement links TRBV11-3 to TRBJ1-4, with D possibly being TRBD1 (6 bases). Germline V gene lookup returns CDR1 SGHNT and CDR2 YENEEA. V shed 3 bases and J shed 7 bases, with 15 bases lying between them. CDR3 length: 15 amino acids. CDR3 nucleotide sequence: TGTGCCAGCAGCTTTGGGGGCGACGGGGTTGAAAAACTGTTTTTT. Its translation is CASSFGGDGVEKLFF. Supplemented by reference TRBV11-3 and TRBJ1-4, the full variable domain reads EAGVVQSPRYKIIEKKQPVAFWCNPISGHNTLYWYLQNLGQGPELLIRYENEEAVDDSQLPKDRFSAERLKGVDSTLKIQPAELGDSAVYLCASSFGGDGVEKLFFGSGTQLSVL.

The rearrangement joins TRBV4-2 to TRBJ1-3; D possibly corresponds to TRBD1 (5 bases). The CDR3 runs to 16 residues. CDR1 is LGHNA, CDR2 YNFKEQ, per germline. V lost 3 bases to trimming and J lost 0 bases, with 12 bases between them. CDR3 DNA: TGTGCCAGCAGCCAGGGGGGGTGGACCTCTGGAAACACCATATATTTT. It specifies CASSQGGWTSGNTIYF.

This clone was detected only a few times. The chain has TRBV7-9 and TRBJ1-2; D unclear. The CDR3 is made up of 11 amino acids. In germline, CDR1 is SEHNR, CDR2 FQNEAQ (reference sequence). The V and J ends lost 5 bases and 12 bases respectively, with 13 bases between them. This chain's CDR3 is CASSQREVNTF. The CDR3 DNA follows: TGTGCCAGCAGCCAGAGGGAAGTGAACACCTTC. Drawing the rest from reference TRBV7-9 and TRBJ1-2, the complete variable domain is DTGVSQNPRHKITKRGQNVTFRCDPISEHNRLYWYRQTLGQGPEFLTYFQNEAQLEKSRLLSDRFSAERPKGSFSTLEIQRTEQGDSAMYLCASSQREVNTFGSGTRLTVV.

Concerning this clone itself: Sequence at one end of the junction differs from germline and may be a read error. CDR3 nucleotide sequence: TGTTCCAGCAGCTTAGGGGTAGGGGTTGCCACTGAAGCTTTCTTT. This translates into CSSSLGVGVATEAFF. The chain joins TRBV7-9 to TRBJ1-1; TRBD1 is a possible D gene (5 bases). Germline V lookup: CDR1 SEHNR, CDR2 FQNEAQ (reference sequence). The length of the CDR3 is 15 residues.

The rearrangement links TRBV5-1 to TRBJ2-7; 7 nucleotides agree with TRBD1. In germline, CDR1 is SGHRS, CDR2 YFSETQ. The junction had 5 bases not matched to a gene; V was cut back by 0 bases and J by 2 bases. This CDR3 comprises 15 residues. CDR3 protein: CASSLVQGTPYEQYF. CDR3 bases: TGCGCCAGCAGCTTGGTACAGGGGACCCCCTACGAGCAGTACTTC.

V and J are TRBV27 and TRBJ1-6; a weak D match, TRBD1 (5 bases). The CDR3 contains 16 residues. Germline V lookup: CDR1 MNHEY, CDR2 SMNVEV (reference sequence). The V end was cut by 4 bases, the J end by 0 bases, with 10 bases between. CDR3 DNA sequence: TGTGCCAGCAGTTACAGGTCTAGCTCCTATAATTCACCCCTCCACTTT. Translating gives CASSYRSSSYNSPLHF.

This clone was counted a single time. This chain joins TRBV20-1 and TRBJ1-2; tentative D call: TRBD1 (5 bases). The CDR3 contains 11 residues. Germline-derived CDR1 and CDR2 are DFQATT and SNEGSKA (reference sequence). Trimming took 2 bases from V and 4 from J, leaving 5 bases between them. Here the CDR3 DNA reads TGCAGTGCTAGACAGGGCTATGGCTACACCTTC. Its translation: CSARQGYGYTF.

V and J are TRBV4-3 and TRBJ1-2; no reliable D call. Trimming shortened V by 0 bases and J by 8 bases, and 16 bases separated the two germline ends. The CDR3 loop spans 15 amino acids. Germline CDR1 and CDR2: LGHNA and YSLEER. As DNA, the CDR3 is TGCGCCAGCAGCCAAGAACTAGGCGGTCGTCCGGGCTACACCTTC. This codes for CASSQELGGRPGYTF.

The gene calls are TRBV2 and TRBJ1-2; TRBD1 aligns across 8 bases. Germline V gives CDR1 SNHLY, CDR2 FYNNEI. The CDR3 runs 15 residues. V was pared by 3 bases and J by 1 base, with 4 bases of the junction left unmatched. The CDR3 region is CASSDQGAINYGYTF. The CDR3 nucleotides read TGTGCCAGCAGTGATCAGGGGGCAATTAACTATGGCTACACCTTC.

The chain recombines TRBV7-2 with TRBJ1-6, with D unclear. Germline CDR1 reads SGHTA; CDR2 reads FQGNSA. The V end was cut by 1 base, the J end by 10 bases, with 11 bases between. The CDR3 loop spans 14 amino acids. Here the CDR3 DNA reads TGTGCCAGCAGCTTAGAGGCAGCTAGATCACCCCTCCACTTT. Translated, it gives CASSLEAARSPLHF.

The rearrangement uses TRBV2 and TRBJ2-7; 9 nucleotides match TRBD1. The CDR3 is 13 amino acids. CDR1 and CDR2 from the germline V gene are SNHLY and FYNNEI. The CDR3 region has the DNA TGTGCCAGCAGGGCACAGGGGGCCATGCCGAGAAACGTC. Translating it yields CASRAQGAMPRNV.

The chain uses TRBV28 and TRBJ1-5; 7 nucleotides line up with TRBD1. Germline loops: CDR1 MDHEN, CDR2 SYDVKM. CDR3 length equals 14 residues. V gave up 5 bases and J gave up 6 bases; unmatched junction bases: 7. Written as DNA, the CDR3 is TGTGCCAGCAGTGGACAGGCCGCAAGTCAGCCCCAGCATTTT. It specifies CASSGQAASQPQHF.

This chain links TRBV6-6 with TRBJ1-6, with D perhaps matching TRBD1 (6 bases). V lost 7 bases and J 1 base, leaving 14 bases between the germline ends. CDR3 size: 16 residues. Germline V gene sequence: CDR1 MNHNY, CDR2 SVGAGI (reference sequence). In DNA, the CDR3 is TGTGCCAGCACTATGGGGGCCCCATCCTATAATTCACCCCTCCACTTT. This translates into CASTMGAPSYNSPLHF.

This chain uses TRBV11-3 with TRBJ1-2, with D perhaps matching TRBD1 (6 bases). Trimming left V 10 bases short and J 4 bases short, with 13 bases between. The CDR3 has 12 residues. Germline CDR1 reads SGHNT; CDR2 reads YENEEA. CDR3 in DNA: TGTGCCATAAGGACAGAGCTCTATGGCTACACCTTC. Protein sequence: CAIRTELYGYTF.

The CDR3 region has the DNA TGCGCCAGCAGCGAGGGACTAGCGGGAGAGATAGCCAAAAACATTCAGTACTTC. This sequence encodes CASSEGLAGEIAKNIQYF. J is TRBJ2-4 and V is TRBV10-2, with TRBD2 matching over 14 bases. CDR3 length equals 18 residues. With V trimmed by 6 bases and J by 0 bases, 7 bases remained unmatched. Germline lookup yields CDR1 WSHSY and CDR2 SAAADI.

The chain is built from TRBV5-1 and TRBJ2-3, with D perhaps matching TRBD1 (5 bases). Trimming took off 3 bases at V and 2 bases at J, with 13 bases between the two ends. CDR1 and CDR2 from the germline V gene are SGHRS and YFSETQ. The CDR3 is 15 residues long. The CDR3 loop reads CASSSRGQPTDTQYF. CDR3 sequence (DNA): TGCGCCAGCAGCTCAAGGGGTCAGCCCACAGATACGCAGTATTTT.

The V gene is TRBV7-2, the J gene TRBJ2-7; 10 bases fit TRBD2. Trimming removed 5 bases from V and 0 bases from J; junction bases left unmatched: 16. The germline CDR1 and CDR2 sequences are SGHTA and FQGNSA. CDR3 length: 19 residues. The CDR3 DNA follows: TGTGCCAGCAGCCTTACTAGCGGGACCTTTGAAAGGAGCTCCTACGAGCAGTACGTC. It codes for CASSLTSGTFERSSYEQYV.

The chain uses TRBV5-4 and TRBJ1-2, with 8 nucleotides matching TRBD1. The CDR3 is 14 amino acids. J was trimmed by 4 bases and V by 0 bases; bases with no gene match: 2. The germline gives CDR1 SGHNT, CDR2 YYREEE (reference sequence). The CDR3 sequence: CASSLDRGFYGYTF. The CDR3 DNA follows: TGTGCCAGCAGCTTGGACAGGGGGTTCTATGGCTACACCTTC.

The CDR3: CASSPGGSNTGELFF. In DNA, the CDR3 is TGTGCCAGCTCACCGGGGGGATCGAACACCGGGGAGCTGTTTTTT. This sequence joins TRBV18 and TRBJ2-2; possibly TRBD2 for D (6 bases). Between the trimmed V and J ends, which lost 3 bases and 0 bases, there was a span of 8 bases. CDR3 length equals 15 residues. Per germline, CDR1 KGHSH and CDR2 LQKENI.

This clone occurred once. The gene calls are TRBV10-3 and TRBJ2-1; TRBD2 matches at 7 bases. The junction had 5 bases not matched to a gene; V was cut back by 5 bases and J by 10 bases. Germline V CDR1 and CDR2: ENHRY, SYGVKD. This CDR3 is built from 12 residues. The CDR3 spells CAISLAGREQFF. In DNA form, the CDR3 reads TGTGCCATCAGTTTAGCGGGTAGGGAGCAGTTCTTC.

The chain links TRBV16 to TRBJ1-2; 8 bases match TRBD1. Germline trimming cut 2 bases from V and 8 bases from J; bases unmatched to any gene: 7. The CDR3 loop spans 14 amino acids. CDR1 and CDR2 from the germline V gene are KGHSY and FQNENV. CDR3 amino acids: CASSQGAGTGGYTF. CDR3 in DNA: TGTGCCAGCAGCCAAGGGGCAGGGACAGGAGGCTACACCTTC.

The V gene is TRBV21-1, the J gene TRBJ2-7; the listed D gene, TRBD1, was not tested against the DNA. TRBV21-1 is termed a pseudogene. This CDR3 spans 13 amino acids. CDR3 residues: CASSRRDSYEQYV. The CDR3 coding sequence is TGTGCCAGCAGCCGCCGGGACAGCTACGAGCAGTACGTC.

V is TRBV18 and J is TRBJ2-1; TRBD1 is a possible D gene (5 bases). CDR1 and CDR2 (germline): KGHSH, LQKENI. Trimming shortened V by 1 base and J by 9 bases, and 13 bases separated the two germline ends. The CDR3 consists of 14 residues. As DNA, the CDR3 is TGTGCCAGCTCACCACGACAGACCCTCGGTGAGCAGTTCTTC. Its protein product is CASSPRQTLGEQFF.

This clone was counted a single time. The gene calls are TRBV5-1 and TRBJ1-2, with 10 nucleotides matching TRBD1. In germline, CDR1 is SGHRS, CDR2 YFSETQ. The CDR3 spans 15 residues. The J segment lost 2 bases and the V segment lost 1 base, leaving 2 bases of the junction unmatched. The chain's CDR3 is CASSLWTGGNYGYTF. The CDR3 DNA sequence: TGCGCCAGCAGCTTGTGGACAGGGGGAAACTATGGCTACACCTTC.

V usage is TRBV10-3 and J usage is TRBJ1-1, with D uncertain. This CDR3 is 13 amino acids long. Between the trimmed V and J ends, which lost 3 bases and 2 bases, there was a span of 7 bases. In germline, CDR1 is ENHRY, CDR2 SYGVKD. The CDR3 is CAISERDNTEAFF. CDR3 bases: TGTGCCATCAGTGAACGAGATAACACTGAAGCTTTCTTT.